Following are 27 T cell receptor beta chains from one sample sequenced in a study of CD8 T cells in ankylosing spondylitis (dated 2017 in TCRdb). Libraries were built with 5' RACE. This sample was sequenced with an Illumina HiSeq 2500. TCRdb trimmed the raw reads at Q25, called clones with MiXCR and kept productive beta chains. A single entry per CDR3 protein holds the most common genes and DNA from its merged rows. The sample yields more than 150,000 distinct CDR3 sequences; 10% to 15% were counted once. More than 9.5% of the sample comes from the top ten. The sample comprised blood, either unsorted or a sorted T cell fraction (not recorded which). These receptor sequences come from a female donor with ankylosing spondylitis or in good health (not recorded which).

In its sample, this clonotype was seen many times. Germline and junction disagree at one end, which may indicate a read error. The chain recombines TRBV12-3 or TRBV12-4 with TRBJ2-7, with 11 bases fitting TRBD2. The length of the CDR3 is 12 residues. The DNA of the CDR3 is TGTGCCAGCAGTTTATCACTAGCGGGGGCATCCTTC. Translated: CASSLSLAGASF.

V and J are TRBV7-2 and TRBJ1-2; TRBD1 matches 9 bases. Trimming took 5 bases from V and 8 from J; bases not matched to a gene: 6. Per germline, CDR1 SGHTA and CDR2 FQGNSA. This CDR3 is built from 13 residues. CDR3 sequence reads: CASSRRQGEGYTF. The CDR3 region has the DNA TGTGCCAGCAGCCGAAGACAGGGGGAAGGCTACACCTTC. Drawing the rest from reference TRBV7-2 and TRBJ1-2, the complete variable domain is GAGVSQSPSNKVTEKGKDVELRCDPISGHTALYWYRQSLGQGLEFLIYFQGNSAPDKSGLPSDRFSAERTGGSVSTLTIQRTQQEDSAVYLCASSRRQGEGYTFGSGTRLTVV.

This clonotype was seen many times. The V call is TRBV18, the J call TRBJ1-2; 7 nucleotides agree with TRBD1. The V gene end was trimmed by 0 bases and the J gene end by 4 bases; junction bases not matched to a gene: 5. The length of the CDR3 is 15 residues. Germline lookup yields CDR1 KGHSH and CDR2 LQKENI. This chain's CDR3 is CASSPPGQTIYGYTF. The CDR3 coding sequence is TGTGCCAGCTCACCACCGGGACAGACTATCTATGGCTACACCTTC.

About this clonotype: A much more abundant neighbour one base away suggests this may be a read error. The chain combines TRBV11-2 with TRBJ2-3, with D possibly being TRBD1 (6 bases). V was cut by 5 bases and J by 4 bases, with 16 bases left in between. CDR3 length equals 15 residues. CDR1 SGHAT and CDR2 FQNNGV come from the germline V gene. The CDR3: CASSRGQGSADTQYF. The CDR3 DNA follows: TGTGCCAGCAGCCGTGGGCAGGGGTCCGCAGATACGCAGTATTTT.

Notes on this clonotype: Since a much larger clone is just one base distant, this may be a read error. The CDR3 spells CASSRTVLGGYEQSF. CDR3 DNA: TGTGCCAGCAGCAGAACTGTTTTGGGCGGGTACGAGCAGTCCTTC. This chain uses TRBV11-2 with TRBJ2-7; D possibly corresponds to TRBD2 (5 bases). Germline V CDR1 and CDR2: SGHAT, FQNNGV. This CDR3 comprises 15 residues. Supplemented by reference TRBV11-2 and TRBJ2-7, the full variable domain reads EAGVAQSPRYKIIEKRQSVAFWCNPISGHATLYWYQQILGQGPKLLIQFQNNGVVDDSQLPKDRFSAERLKGVDSTLKIQPAKLEDSAVYLCASSRTVLGGYEQSFGPGTRLTVT.

This clonotype was found many times. This rearrangement joins TRBV20-1 to TRBJ2-3, with unresolved D. The CDR3 covers 15 residues. CDR1 and CDR2 from the germline V gene are DFQATT and SNEGSKA (reference sequence). Trimming pared 6 bases from V and 1 base from J, leaving 17 bases between. The CDR3 loop is CSAMSLIARTDTQYF. Written as DNA, the CDR3 is TGCAGTGCCATGAGCTTAATCGCCCGCACAGATACGCAGTATTTT.

Regarding this clonotype: Since a much larger clone is just one base distant, this may be a read error. V is TRBV12-3 or TRBV12-4 and J is TRBJ1-1; 7 nucleotides line up with TRBD1. The CDR3 runs 13 residues. V trimming: 7 bases; J trimming: 6 bases; junction bases outside the gene matches: 8. CDR3 in DNA: TGTGCCAGCATTTTTAGACAGGGTGCTGAAGCTTTCTTT. Translating it yields CASIFRQGAEAFF.

Many counts were recorded for this clonotype. The genes are TRBV4-1 and TRBJ2-1, with 7 bases matching TRBD2. V was pared by 4 bases and J by 3 bases, with 15 bases of the junction left unmatched. This CDR3 is built from 18 residues. Per the germline V gene, CDR1 is MGHRA and CDR2 is YSYEKL. In DNA form, the CDR3 reads TGCGCCAGCAGCCCACACCGGGCGGGGAGGGCCTTCTACAATGAGCAGTTCTTC. It specifies CASSPHRAGRAFYNEQFF.

The table lists this clonotype with many counts. The chain uses TRBV4-1 and TRBJ2-7, with D perhaps matching TRBD2 (6 bases). With 4 bases removed from V and 3 bases from J, the gap between germline ends came to 13 bases. The CDR3 is 14 residues long. Germline V gives CDR1 MGHRA, CDR2 YSYEKL. The CDR3 DNA reads TGCGCCAGCAGCCCCCAGGGACTCCACTACGAGCAGTACTTC. Its protein is CASSPQGLHYEQYF.

The sample holds many counts of this clonotype. The J gene is TRBJ2-4, the V gene TRBV6-5; D remains unclear. This CDR3 region has 12 residues. CDR1 is MNHEY and CDR2 is SVGAGI in the germline V gene. Between the trimmed V and J ends, which lost 6 bases and 1 base, there was a span of 4 bases. The DNA for the CDR3 is TGTGCCAGCAGGTCTGCCAAAAACATTCAGTACTTC. Its protein product is CASRSAKNIQYF.

Ten or more counts support this clonotype. The V gene is TRBV11-2, the J gene TRBJ2-7, with 14 positions matching TRBD2. V dropped 5 bases and J dropped 1; count of bases not matched to a gene: 10. There are 18 residues in the CDR3. Germline-derived CDR1 and CDR2 are SGHAT and FQNNGV. As DNA, the CDR3 is TGTGCCAGCAGCCCAGGGGGACTAGCGGGAGTTAGATCCTACGAGCAGTACTTC. Protein product: CASSPGGLAGVRSYEQYF.

This clonotype has ten or more counts. The chain links TRBV7-2 to TRBJ2-1, with D unresolved. Germline loops: CDR1 SGHTA, CDR2 FQGNSA. Trimming pared 2 bases from V and 3 bases from J, leaving 11 bases between. The CDR3 is 15 residues long. The CDR3 region has the DNA TGTGCCAGCAGCTTACGTAACGAAGGCTACAATGAGCAGTTCTTC. Residues: CASSLRNEGYNEQFF. Supplemented by reference TRBV7-2 and TRBJ2-1, the full variable domain reads GAGVSQSPSNKVTEKGKDVELRCDPISGHTALYWYRQSLGQGLEFLIYFQGNSAPDKSGLPSDRFSAERTGGSVSTLTIQRTQQEDSAVYLCASSLRNEGYNEQFFGPGTRLTVL.

This clonotype was seen ten or more times. This chain joins TRBV3-1 and TRBJ2-5, with D possibly matching TRBD2 (6 bases). This CDR3 is built from 15 residues. Germline values: CDR1 LGHDT, CDR2 YNNKEL (reference sequence). Trimming removed 0 bases from V and 1 base from J, with 9 bases in between. CDR3 loop: CASSQDWGVQETQYF. The CDR3 region has the DNA TGTGCCAGCAGCCAAGATTGGGGGGTCCAAGAGACCCAGTACTTC.

This clonotype was observed a handful of times. The rearrangement links TRBV7-2 to TRBJ1-5, with 7 positions matching TRBD1. This CDR3 is 12 amino acids long. The V segment lost 5 bases and the J segment 9 bases; nucleotides outside the gene matches: 4. Per germline, CDR1 SGHTA and CDR2 FQGNSA. As DNA, the CDR3 is TGTGCCAGCAGCCGGGACAGCGGGCCCCAGCATTTT. As protein: CASSRDSGPQHF. Filled out from reference TRBV7-2 and TRBJ1-5, the complete variable domain reads GAGVSQSPSNKVTEKGKDVELRCDPISGHTALYWYRQSLGQGLEFLIYFQGNSAPDKSGLPSDRFSAERTGGSVSTLTIQRTQQEDSAVYLCASSRDSGPQHFGDGTRLSIL.

At least ten counts were recorded for this clonotype. The chain links TRBV7-9 to TRBJ2-1; 9 nucleotides agree with TRBD1. The CDR3 has 17 residues. The V gene end was trimmed by 5 bases and the J gene end by 4 bases; junction bases not matched to a gene: 12. The V gene's germline CDR1 is SEHNR and CDR2 FQNEAQ (reference sequence). DNA for the CDR3: TGTGCCAGCAGCGTTCACAGGGGGCGAGCTGTTTACAATGAGCAGTTCTTC. Translation: CASSVHRGRAVYNEQFF.

This clonotype has at least ten counts. The chain couples TRBV20-1 to TRBJ1-2; D might be TRBD1 (6 bases). V lost 0 bases, J lost 5 bases, and 16 bases lay in between. The CDR3 runs 15 residues. In germline, CDR1 is DFQATT, CDR2 SNEGSKA (reference sequence). CDR3 amino acids: CSARDLGAVWYGYTF. The CDR3 nucleotides are TGCAGTGCTAGAGATCTGGGGGCAGTTTGGTATGGCTACACCTTC.

Concerning this clonotype itself: Just one base apart from a much larger clone, this may be a read error. The rearrangement uses TRBV10-3 and TRBJ2-5, with no clear D. The CDR3 sequence is 13 residues long. The ends were cut back, 4 bases at V and 7 bases at J, with 13 bases in the middle. Germline values: CDR1 ENHRY, CDR2 SYGVKD. CDR3 protein: CAISAVGKGTQYF. The CDR3 bases are TGTGCCATCAGTGCAGTAGGGAAAGGGACCCAGTACTTC.

This clonotype was recorded at least ten times. The rearrangement links TRBV20-1 to TRBJ2-7; TRBD2 aligns across 7 bases. Per the germline V gene, CDR1 is DFQATT and CDR2 is SNEGSKA (reference sequence). Unmatched junction bases numbered 1, after V lost 2 bases and J lost 6 bases. This CDR3 is built from 11 residues. The CDR3 loop is CSARREAEQYF. The CDR3 DNA is TGCAGTGCTAGACGGGAGGCCGAGCAGTACTTC.

In its sample, this clonotype was seen a few times. This chain uses TRBV7-2 with TRBJ2-7; 7 bases are a match to TRBD2. Looked up from germline, CDR1 is SGHTA and CDR2 is FQGNSA. This CDR3 is 14 amino acids long. V was pared by 4 bases and J by 3 bases, with 6 bases of the junction left unmatched. The CDR3 DNA reads TGTGCCAGCAGCTCGGGACTAAGCCGCTACGAGCAGTACTTC. Its protein product is CASSSGLSRYEQYF.

This clonotype was recorded a few times. The V gene is TRBV6-5, the J gene TRBJ1-2, with 9 bases lining up with TRBD1. Trimming took 0 bases from V and 4 from J; bases not matched to a gene: 6. Germline V gene lookup returns CDR1 MNHEY and CDR2 SVGAGI. The CDR3 has 16 amino acids. CDR3 DNA sequence: TGTGCCAGCAGTTACTCAAGGACAGGGGCCGGCTATGGCTACACCTTC. The encoded protein is CASSYSRTGAGYGYTF.

This clonotype was detected ten times or more. The chain combines TRBV27 with TRBJ1-6; 8 bases map to TRBD1. V shed 7 bases, J shed 7 bases, and the junction held 9 bases outside the gene matches. Germline CDR1 is MNHEY and CDR2 is SMNVEV (reference sequence). This CDR3 contains 15 residues. CDR3 in DNA: TGTGCCAGCACCAAGGGACAGGTCCCAAATTCACCCCTCCACTTT. Amino acid sequence: CASTKGQVPNSPLHF.

This clonotype was observed at least ten times. J is TRBJ2-1 and V is TRBV29-1; D not certain. The V gene's germline CDR1 is SQVTM and CDR2 ANQGSEA. The CDR3 loop spans 14 amino acids. Trimming took 3 bases from V and 5 from J, leaving 14 bases between them. CDR3 in DNA: TGCAGCGTTGACGGTAGACGAATCGACAATGAGCAGTTCTTC. Its protein product is CSVDGRRIDNEQFF.

This clonotype has at least ten counts. The J gene is TRBJ1-5, the V gene TRBV6-2 or TRBV6-3; D ambiguous. V was pared by 4 bases and J by 3 bases, with 7 bases between. From germline, CDR1 is MNHEY and CDR2 SVGEGT. This CDR3 comprises 13 residues. CDR3: CASSSGFNQPQHF. DNA for the CDR3: TGTGCCAGCAGTTCAGGCTTCAATCAGCCCCAGCATTTT.

The V and J genes are TRBV7-6 and TRBJ2-1; D gene uncertain. V was clipped by 1 base and J by 7 bases, with 8 bases between them. Germline lookup yields CDR1 SGHVS and CDR2 FNYEAQ. The CDR3 spans 13 residues. The CDR3 region is CASSLGERNEQFF. Here the CDR3 DNA reads TGTGCCAGCAGCTTAGGCGAACGGAATGAGCAGTTCTTC.

Many counts were recorded for this clonotype. The genes are TRBV7-3 and TRBJ2-2; 8 nucleotides match TRBD2. The V segment lost 2 bases and the J segment 5 bases; nucleotides outside the gene matches: 4. Germline lookup yields CDR1 SGHTA and CDR2 FQGTGA. The length of the CDR3 is 15 residues. The CDR3 DNA is TGTGCCAGCAGCTTAGCGGGAGGAAAAACCGGGGAGCTGTTTTTT. Protein product: CASSLAGGKTGELFF. The full variable domain, in which reference TRBV7-3 and TRBJ2-2 provide the parts outside the CDR3, is GAGVSQTPSNKVTEKGKYVELRCDPISGHTALYWYRQSLGQGPEFLIYFQGTGAADDSGLPNDRFFAVRPEGSVSTLKIQRTERGDSAVYLCASSLAGGKTGELFFGEGSRLTVL.

The table lists this clonotype with many counts. This sequence joins TRBV2 and TRBJ1-3, with 12 bases lining up with TRBD1. The CDR3 has 14 residues. The V gene end was trimmed by 8 bases and the J gene end by 7 bases; junction bases not matched to a gene: 6. Germline CDR1 SNHLY, CDR2 FYNNEI. The CDR3, as DNA: TGTGCCAGCGGGGGACAGGGGGCAGTCAACACCATATATTTT. Protein sequence: CASGGQGAVNTIYF.

This clonotype appeared a few times. The rearrangement uses TRBV6-1 and TRBJ2-3, with D perhaps matching TRBD2 (5 bases). In germline, CDR1 is MNHNS, CDR2 SASEGT. Trimming took off 2 bases at V and 2 bases at J, with 11 bases between the two ends. This CDR3 comprises 15 residues. The CDR3 DNA sequence: TGTGCCAGCAGTGAAAGCGGAGCCCCCACAGATACGCAGTATTTT. Residues: CASSESGAPTDTQYF.